The subject of this entry is one TCR beta chain. Its specific antigen is unknown. No quality values exist for individual bases; no much larger clone is one base distant. This record comes from a study of PD-L1 blockade in urothelial cancer (dated by TCRdb to the late 2010s). General notes on the study: Therapy was started at some point between 2013 and 2015 for all patients, and atezolizumab 1,200 mg was administered intravenously every 3 weeks. Blood samples were analyzed at two time points: 3 weeks after treatment start (second dose) and 6 weeks after treatment start. In the same patients, whole exome sequencing and RNA sequencing of pretreatment tumors were performed in addition to TCR sequencing. The study, an exploratory multi-omic analysis, examined somatic, immune and clinical correlates of response to PD-L1 blockade with atezolizumab in urothelial cancer. Pretreatment blood TCR-seq was available for twenty-nine patients, at least one posttreatment blood collection was obtained for 25 or so patients, and tumor TCR-seq was available for 25 or so patients. Progression-free survival longer than 6 months counted as durable clinical benefit, and TCR features were additionally tested against both progression-free and overall survival. An ECOG performance status of 0 or 1 was recorded for the patients, and 0 to 3 prior chemotherapy regimens had been received by the patients. Fewer than ten patients reached durable clinical benefit, while 15 to 20 patients did not. A median of 141,255 T cells and 80,000 to 95,000 unique TCRs was obtained from blood samples, and a median clonality of approximately 0.08 was observed. About 90% of the roughly 30 patients were males with bladder-origin urothelial cancer, and about 65% of the roughly 30 reported a prior smoking history. TCR sequencing covered pretreatment tumor samples and matched, serially collected peripheral blood taken before and after atezolizumab treatment.

Synthetic TCR analog templates were spiked into each PCR to estimate absolute template abundance from read counts. TCRbeta CDR3 regions were amplified from genomic DNA with bias-controlled V and J gene primers using the immunoSEQ assay. Sequencing of rearranged TCRbeta segments was performed at approximately 20X coverage. Processing in the source paper ran as follows. Sequencing errors were corrected by clustering, and CDR3s were annotated against IMGT so that V, D and J genes could be assigned. Only productive TCRbeta rearrangements were used in downstream analyses, excluding out-of-frame or stop-codon sequences. Clonality was computed as one minus Shannon entropy normalized by the log of the number of unique productive sequences. Clones differing between time points or between blood and tumor were identified by Fisher's exact test with Benjamini-Hochberg correction at adjusted p below 0.01. TCRdb limited this immuneACCESS table to in-frame rearrangements with V and J called. A share of clones is missing; checked studies link under half to unresolved V genes, and the rest is unexplained. D and trimming come from the DNA, and the V and J calls and clone size come from that table. This sample gives tens of thousands of clones in total; over 80% of them show up just once. The ten top clones hold 6.7% of the sample.

The V end gives up 6 bases and the J end 6 bases, leaving 9 bases in the junction not matched to a gene. The CDR3 covers 15 residues, taking in both the cysteine and the phenylalanine. The DNA shown is the 45-base CDR3, in frame from base 1. Reading the germline V gene gives CDR1 SNHLY and CDR2 FYNNEI. The study at large found these results: A pretreatment peripheral blood TCR clonality below the median was linked to improved progression-free and overall survival. Because of the small sample size (n ≈ 27) and the many exploratory analyses performed, the results are intended to be regarded as hypothesis-generating. Greater expansion of tumor-associated TCR clones in peripheral blood 3 weeks after the start of treatment was observed in patients with durable benefit (n of about 24, p = 0.022).

What the time point label conveys for this sample: pretreatment peripheral blood. The cohort comprised around 30 patients with locally advanced or metastatic urothelial carcinoma treated at Memorial Sloan Kettering on a trial protocol. Peripheral blood mononuclear cells were collected pretreatment and during treatment, at between 1 and 8 total time points per patient. The Qiagen DNeasy Blood extraction kit was used to purify genomic DNA from total PBMCs and from tumor samples. PBMCs were collected pretreatment and during treatment and were isolated and stored as previously described. This TCR was recovered from a man aged 35 to 55 with urothelial cancer. Sequencing used PBMCs, obtained around atezolizumab (anti-PD-L1) treatment. The rearrangement combines TRBV2 with TRBJ2-2, and TRBD1 matches 8 of the central bases. The CDR3 here reads CASRTRGPVAGELFF. The sequenced DNA is TGTGCCAGCAGGACCAGGGGGCCCGTAGCCGGGGAGCTGTTTTTT.